This TCR beta chain was sequenced for a study of B cell selection in AIRE deficiency. Study results and limitations: In TCRBV usage, CDR3 length and diversity, patient Tconv and Treg cells matched healthy donors. About 30.6% of healthy-donor shared Treg TCRbeta sequences appeared in patient Tconv cells. Healthy donors alone shared under 35% of 3,300 or so Treg sequences; patients alone more than 8.5%.

On this clone itself: What it recognizes is unknown.

Sorting defined conventional CD4 T cells as CD4+CD127+. In the original processing: Patients' conventional T cells yielded roughly 100,000 distinct TCRbeta sequences; donors' under 1.5x10^5. Sequenced by immunoSEQ multiplex PCR; TCRdb stores in-frame clones only, minus some. V and J calls and clone size come straight from that table; D and trimming were deduced from the DNA. The sample carries 20,000 to 25,000 clones, around 97% recorded once. Germline values: CDR1 SGHTA, CDR2 FQGNSA. This CDR3 contains 13 residues. The V and J ends lost 2 bases and 8 bases respectively, with 10 bases between them. J is TRBJ2-1 and V is TRBV7-2; D is tentatively TRBD1 or TRBD2 (5 bases each). Sequencing input: conventional CD4+ T cells sorted from PBMCs. The sequence came from a human donor with AIRE deficiency. CDR3: CASSLTRGDEQFF. The DNA of the CDR3 is TGTGCCAGCAGCTTAACTAGGGGCGATGAGCAGTTCTTC.